The 21 T cell receptor beta chains below were found in one sample sequenced in a study of blood T cell repertoires in COVID-19. Some clones are missing from TCRdb's copy, which holds only in-frame ones; the method was immunoSEQ multiplex PCR. Here the sample spans a few hundred thousand clones, 70% to 90% being singletons. Input material: peripheral blood. Source of these receptors: a woman between 70 and 85 years old with acute or convalescent COVID-19.

The rearrangement uses TRBV12-3 or TRBV12-4 and TRBJ1-5; tentative D call: TRBD1 (5 bases). V was clipped by 7 bases and J by 7 bases, with 14 bases between them. CDR3 length: 13 residues. CDR3 sequence: CASTFIRGQPQHF. The CDR3 DNA follows: TGTGCCAGCACCTTTATTCGGGGGCAGCCCCAGCATTTT.

This clone appeared a few times. Other DNA sequences in this specimen translate into the identical CDR3. The CDR3 here is CASSGGQGSYEQYF. In DNA form, the CDR3 reads TGTGCCAGCTCGGGGGGTCAGGGCTCCTACGAGCAGTACTTC. V and J are TRBV2 and TRBJ2-7, with 7 bases fitting TRBD2. This CDR3 contains 14 residues. V gave up 8 bases and J gave up 0 bases; unmatched junction bases: 7. Germline V lookup: CDR1 SNHLY, CDR2 FYNNEI. The variable domain in full, completed from reference TRBV2 and TRBJ2-7, reads EPEVTQTPSHQVTQMGQEVILRCVPISNHLYFYWYRQILGQKVEFLVSFYNNEISEKSEIFDDQFSVERPDGSNFTLKIRSTKLEDSAMYFCASSGGQGSYEQYFGPGTRLTVT.

The gene calls are TRBV7-9 and TRBJ2-3, with D tentatively TRBD1 (5 bases). The V end was cut by 2 bases, the J end by 3 bases, with 12 bases between. This CDR3 spans 15 amino acids. Germline CDR1 is SEHNR and CDR2 is FQNEAQ (reference sequence). Written as DNA, the CDR3 is TGTGCCAGCAGCTTAATAGGAAGGGGAACAGATACGCAGTATTTT. Residues: CASSLIGRGTDTQYF.

This clone has a handful of counts. This chain uses TRBV27 with TRBJ2-2, with D perhaps matching TRBD1 (6 bases). This CDR3 has 15 residues. Germline loops: CDR1 MNHEY, CDR2 SMNVEV (reference sequence). The V end was cut by 6 bases, the J end by 5 bases, with 16 bases between. The CDR3 region has the DNA TGTGCCAGCAGCCAAATACAGGGTCGAACCGGGGAGCTGTTTTTT. Encoded protein: CASSQIQGRTGELFF.

This chain links TRBV3-1 (or the pseudogene TRBV3-2) with TRBJ1-2; 9 bases are a match to TRBD1. V lost 3 bases, J lost 6 bases, and 5 bases stayed unmatched. Germline V gene data show CDR1 as LGHDT and CDR2 as YNNKEL (reference sequence). The CDR3 runs to 14 residues. The CDR3 DNA reads TGTGCCAGCAGCCACCTCGGGGACAGGGATGGCTACACCTTC. Its protein product is CASSHLGDRDGYTF.

The rearrangement links TRBV7-9 to TRBJ2-1; 7 bases fit TRBD1. The CDR3 length is 13 residues. Germline CDR1 and CDR2: SEHNR and FQNEAQ (reference sequence). V gave up 2 bases and J gave up 7 bases; unmatched junction bases: 2. The CDR3, as DNA: TGTGCCAGCAGCTTACACAGGGGAAATGAGCAGTTCTTC. This translates into CASSLHRGNEQFF.

The chain is built from TRBV19 and TRBJ1-5; TRBD1 might be the D (6 bases). V dropped 5 bases and J dropped 3 bases, with 23 bases sitting between them. The CDR3 spans 18 residues. Germline V gene sequence: CDR1 LNHDA, CDR2 SQIVND (reference sequence). The CDR3 spells CASSPRTVAPFNNQPQHF. CDR3 sequence (DNA): TGTGCCAGTAGTCCTCGGACAGTCGCCCCGTTTAACAATCAGCCCCAGCATTTT. The full variable domain, completed using reference TRBV19 and TRBJ1-5, is DGGITQSPKYLFRKEGQNVTLSCEQNLNHDAMYWYRQDPGQGLRLIYYSQIVNDFQKGDIAEGYSVSREKKESFPLTVTSAQKNPTAFYLCASSPRTVAPFNNQPQHFGDGTRLSIL.

The V gene is TRBV20-1, the J gene TRBJ1-1; D is uncertain. CDR3 length: 10 residues. Germline lookup yields CDR1 DFQATT and CDR2 SNEGSKA (reference sequence). Trimming removed 7 bases at V and 5 bases at J, with 8 bases between. DNA of the CDR3: TGCAGTGTCCAGACAACTGAAGCTTTCTTT. This translates into CSVQTTEAFF.

The chain has TRBV6-5 and TRBJ1-2; TRBD1 is a possible D gene (6 bases). V was trimmed by 6 bases and J by 8 bases, leaving 16 bases between them. The length of the CDR3 is 13 residues. The germline gives CDR1 MNHEY, CDR2 SVGAGI. The CDR3 bases are TGTGCCAGCAGCCTACTCAGGGGTTACGGCTACACCTTC. This encodes CASSLLRGYGYTF.

The rearrangement joins TRBV19 to TRBJ2-6, with D unresolved. CDR3 size: 15 residues. V was clipped by 9 bases and J by 4 bases, with 16 bases between them. The germline gives CDR1 LNHDA, CDR2 SQIVND (reference sequence). CDR3 in amino acids: CASEAVVAGANVLTF. The CDR3 DNA reads TGTGCCAGCGAGGCGGTGGTCGCCGGGGCCAACGTCCTGACTTTC.

The chain employs TRBV2 and TRBJ2-2; D may be TRBD1 (6 bases). V lost 6 bases and J 6 bases, leaving 17 bases between the germline ends. CDR3 size: 15 residues. CDR1 is SNHLY, CDR2 FYNNEI, per germline. DNA for the CDR3: TGTGCCAGCAGGAGGGGATCTGGGGGCGCCGGGGAGCTGTTTTTT. This codes for CASRRGSGGAGELFF.

This clone was detected only a few times. The CDR3 region has the DNA TGTGCCAGCAGCCCCGGGAGGACAGGGTGGCGGTATGGCTACACCTTC. Amino acids: CASSPGRTGWRYGYTF. V is TRBV14 and J is TRBJ1-2; 8 positions match TRBD1. The germline CDR1 and CDR2 sequences are SGHDN and FVKESK. Trimming removed 4 bases from V and 5 bases from J; junction bases left unmatched: 12. This CDR3 contains 16 residues.

This clone was seen just once. The V and J genes are TRBV5-1 and TRBJ2-3; 8 bases match TRBD2. CDR3 length equals 15 residues. Germline CDR1 reads SGHRS; CDR2 reads YFSETQ. V was pared by 4 bases and J by 2 bases, with 6 bases of the junction left unmatched. CDR3 nucleotide sequence: TGCGCCAGCAGCCGCAGCGGGGGAGACACAGATACGCAGTATTTT. This codes for CASSRSGGDTDTQYF.

On this clone: The same CDR3 arises from other DNA sequences in this sample as well. V usage is TRBV7-9 and J usage is TRBJ1-4; tentatively, D is TRBD1 (5 bases). Germline V lookup: CDR1 SEHNR, CDR2 FQNEAQ (reference sequence). Deletions cut 5 bases from V and 7 bases from J, with 14 bases between. CDR3 length: 14 amino acids. The CDR3 DNA is TGTGCCAGCAGCCTCGGTCAGGGAGGTGAAAAACTGTTTTTT. Translated: CASSLGQGGEKLFF.

The CDR3 coding sequence is TGTGCCAGCAGCTTAGGGGTACAGAACTATGGCTACACCTTC. Translating gives CASSLGVQNYGYTF. This sequence joins TRBV7-9 and TRBJ1-2; D is ambiguous. V lost 1 base to trimming and J lost 2 bases, with 8 bases between them. From germline, CDR1 is SEHNR and CDR2 FQNEAQ (reference sequence). The CDR3 totals 14 residues. Looking up the rest from reference TRBV7-9 and TRBJ1-2 gives the full variable domain: DTGVSQNPRHKITKRGQNVTFRCDPISEHNRLYWYRQTLGQGPEFLTYFQNEAQLEKSRLLSDRFSAERPKGSFSTLEIQRTEQGDSAMYLCASSLGVQNYGYTFGSGTRLTVV.

This clone was seen only once. Different DNA sequences within this sample yield the same CDR3. J is TRBJ1-5 and V is TRBV2; the match to TRBD1 covers 7 bases. This CDR3 has 13 amino acids. J lost 5 bases, V lost 4 bases, and 2 bases had no gene match. The V gene's germline CDR1 is SNHLY and CDR2 FYNNEI. The CDR3 DNA follows: TGTGCCAGCAGTGCAACAGGGGATCAGCCCCAGCATTTT. Translating gives CASSATGDQPQHF.

This chain links TRBV2 with TRBJ1-1; D unclear. The V end was cut by 6 bases, the J end by 11 bases, with 19 bases between. The CDR3 has 13 residues. Germline values: CDR1 SNHLY, CDR2 FYNNEI. In nucleotides, the CDR3 is TGTGCCAGCAGCGACGAGGACTCAGCACTGGCTTTCTTT. Translated: CASSDEDSALAFF. Using reference TRBV2 and TRBJ1-1 for the parts outside the CDR3, the full variable domain is EPEVTQTPSHQVTQMGQEVILRCVPISNHLYFYWYRQILGQKVEFLVSFYNNEISEKSEIFDDQFSVERPDGSNFTLKIRSTKLEDSAMYFCASSDEDSALAFFGQGTRLTVV.

The gene calls are TRBV7-9 and TRBJ1-1; D is unresolved. CDR1 is SEHNR and CDR2 is FQNEAQ in the germline V gene (reference sequence). Trimming removed 0 bases from V and 10 bases from J, with 12 bases in between. The CDR3 runs 13 residues. CDR3 sequence: CASSLAGGRGAFF. CDR3 DNA: TGTGCCAGCAGCTTAGCAGGAGGCCGTGGAGCTTTCTTT.

The table lists this clone with a count of one. This rearrangement joins TRBV24-1 to TRBJ2-7, with TRBD1 matching over 7 bases. The ends lost 3 bases at V and 3 bases at J; junction bases unmatched: 7. Germline assignment: CDR1 KGHDR and CDR2 SFDVKD. CDR3 length equals 15 residues. CDR3 coding DNA: TGTGCCACCAGTGATAGGGGACAGAGCATCTACGAGCAGTACTTC. Translation gives CATSDRGQSIYEQYF.

The chain is built from TRBV5-6 and TRBJ1-1; D is unresolved. The CDR3 runs 14 residues. The V end was cut by 3 bases, the J end by 4 bases, with 13 bases between. Germline V gene data show CDR1 as SGHDT and CDR2 as YYEEEE. CDR3 sequence: CASSYRAAVTEAFF. In DNA, the CDR3 is TGTGCCAGCAGCTACCGCGCCGCGGTCACTGAAGCTTTCTTT.

The chain joins TRBV5-1 to TRBJ2-3; possible D gene TRBD2, 8 bases. CDR3 size: 22 residues. V was trimmed by 3 bases and J by 1 base, leaving 33 bases between them. Germline-derived CDR1 and CDR2 are SGHRS and YFSETQ. This chain's CDR3 is CASSSGQDLILSAGGRTDTQYF. The CDR3 DNA sequence: TGCGCCAGCAGCTCCGGACAGGACTTAATTTTGAGTGCGGGGGGACGCACAGATACGCAGTATTTT.